The source of this TCR beta chain is a study of cytomegalovirus exposure and HLA in healthy donors. The PCR contained 60 Vbeta and 13 Jbeta primers. Assay used: immunoSEQ multiplex PCR; TCRdb lists only in-frame clones, some missing. The repertoire holds a few hundred thousand clones, with approximately 81% as singletons. Germline V gene lookup returns CDR1 SEHNR and CDR2 FQNEAQ (reference sequence). CDR3 length equals 15 residues. Trimming at V came to 0 bases and at J to 4 bases, leaving 5 bases not matched to a gene. The receptor was derived from a man aged 25 to 45 in good health and CMV-seronegative. Sequenced sample: PBMCs. V and J are TRBV7-9 and TRBJ1-2; 7 bases agree with TRBD1. The CDR3 nucleotides are TGTGCCAGCAGCTTAGCCGCCGACAGGGTCTATGGCTACACCTTC. Its protein is CASSLAADRVYGYTF.